One T cell receptor (beta chain) is described in this entry. The data were obtained in a study of T cell responses to AZD1222 COVID-19 vaccine. Sequencing used immunoSEQ multiplex PCR; TCRdb keeps in-frame clones, though not all of them. The sample yields about 54,000 clones, 89% seen once. CDR1 and CDR2 (germline): SQVTM, ANQGSEA. The CDR3 has 14 amino acids. V was pared by 5 bases and J by 4 bases, with 5 bases of the junction left unmatched. The sequence was collected from an adult who received the AZD1222 COVID-19 vaccine. The sequenced sample was peripheral blood, obtained 28 days after the second AZD1222 dose. This chain joins TRBV29-1 and TRBJ2-3; 11 bases fit TRBD1. The CDR3 nucleotides are TGCAGCGTTCGTGAGGGACAGGGGGCAGATACGCAGTATTTT. Translated, it gives CSVREGQGADTQYF.